This T cell receptor beta chain stems from a study of blood T cell repertoires in COVID-19. Germline V gene data show CDR1 as SGHTA and CDR2 as FQGNSA. V lost 8 bases, J lost 0 bases, and 8 bases lay in between. This CDR3 has 12 amino acids. Clones were sequenced by immunoSEQ multiplex PCR, and TCRdb holds only the in-frame ones, with some missing. The sample carries some 270,000 clones, 80% to 90% recorded once. In regard to this clone: Other DNA variants within this sample encode the same CDR3.

The chain uses TRBV7-2 and TRBJ2-7; D may be TRBD2 (5 bases). This clonotype was obtained from a woman under 40 with acute COVID-19. Sequencing used PBMCs or T cells enriched from blood (not recorded which). The CDR3 bases are TGTGCCAGCGGTCGGGGCTCCTACGAGCAGTACTTC. The encoded protein is CASGRGSYEQYF. Full variable domain (outside the CDR3, taken from reference TRBV7-2 and TRBJ2-7): GAGVSQSPSNKVTEKGKDVELRCDPISGHTALYWYRQSLGQGLEFLIYFQGNSAPDKSGLPSDRFSAERTGGSVSTLTIQRTQQEDSAVYLCASGRGSYEQYFGPGTRLTVT.